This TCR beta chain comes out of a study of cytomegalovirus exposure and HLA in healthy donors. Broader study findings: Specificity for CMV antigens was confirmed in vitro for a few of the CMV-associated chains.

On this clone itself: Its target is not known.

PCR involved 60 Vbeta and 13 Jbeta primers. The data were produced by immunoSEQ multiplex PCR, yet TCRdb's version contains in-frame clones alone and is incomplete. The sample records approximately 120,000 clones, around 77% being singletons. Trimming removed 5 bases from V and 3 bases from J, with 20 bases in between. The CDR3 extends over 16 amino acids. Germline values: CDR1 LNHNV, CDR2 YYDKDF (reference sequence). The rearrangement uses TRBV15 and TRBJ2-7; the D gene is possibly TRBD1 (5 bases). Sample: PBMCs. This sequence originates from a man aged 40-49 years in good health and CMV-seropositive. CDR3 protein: CATSGLDRGGLYEQYF. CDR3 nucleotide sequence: TGTGCCACCAGCGGCCTCGACAGAGGCGGCCTCTACGAGCAGTACTTC. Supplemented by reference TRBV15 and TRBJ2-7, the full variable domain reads DAMVIQNPRYQVTQFGKPVTLSCSQTLNHNVMYWYQQKSSQAPKLLFHYYDKDFNNEADTPDNFQSRRPNTSFCFLDIRSPGLGDTAMYLCATSGLDRGGLYEQYFGPGTRLTVT.